Shown below are 15 T cell receptor beta chains from a single sample sequenced in a study of CD8+CD57+ T cells in acquired aplastic anemia. CDR3 and TCR beta VDJ profiling relied on a genomic DNA template. TCRdb re-analysed the reads in MiXCR, keeping a single row per CDR3 protein. The table shows 75,000 to 80,000 distinct CDR3 sequences, with about 70% occurring only once. Sequencing was done on patients that had shown CD8+CD57+ cell expansion by flow cytometry. Sequenced input: sorted CD4+, CD8+, or CD8+CD57+ T cells (not recorded which) from PBMCs. These receptor sequences come from a human donor with aplastic anemia.

In this sample, this clonotype turned up a few times. This rearrangement joins TRBV10-3 to TRBJ2-7; D perhaps matches TRBD2 (6 bases). With 5 bases removed from V and 0 bases from J, the gap between germline ends came to 11 bases. The CDR3 has 14 residues. Germline assignment: CDR1 ENHRY and CDR2 SYGVKD. The CDR3 DNA follows: TGTGCCATCAGTACCGGGACTTCCTCCTACGAGCAGTACTTC. As protein: CAISTGTSSYEQYF.

This clonotype was observed a handful of times. V is TRBV11-1 and J is TRBJ2-7; D call uncertain. The V gene lost 5 bases and the J gene lost 0 bases, with 17 bases spanning the gap. This CDR3 region has 16 residues. CDR1 is SGHAT and CDR2 is FQDESV in the germline V gene (reference sequence). The DNA for the CDR3 is TGTGCCAGCAGCCCCGACCCACAGAGCAGCTCCTACGAGCAGTACTTC. This codes for CASSPDPQSSSYEQYF. The variable domain in full, completed from reference TRBV11-1 and TRBJ2-7, reads EAEVAQSPRYKITEKSQAVAFWCDPISGHATLYWYRQILGQGPELLVQFQDESVVDDSQLPKDRFSAERLKGVDSTLKIQPAELGDSAMYLCASSPDPQSSSYEQYFGPGTRLTVT.

The J gene is TRBJ2-7, the V gene TRBV7-9, with unresolved D. The CDR3 is made up of 11 amino acids. The ends were cut back, 4 bases at V and 7 bases at J, with 8 bases in the middle. Germline V gene sequence: CDR1 SEHNR, CDR2 FQNEAQ (reference sequence). CDR3 nucleotide sequence: TGTGCCAGCAGCTCCGGACGTGAGCAGTACTTC. Translated: CASSSGREQYF.

The V and J genes are TRBV2 and TRBJ1-2; a possible D gene is TRBD1 (6 bases). The CDR3 is made up of 13 amino acids. The V and J ends lost 6 bases and 2 bases respectively, with 10 bases between them. CDR1 SNHLY and CDR2 FYNNEI come from the germline V gene. The CDR3 DNA reads as TGTGCCAGCAGGGACAGCTTAAACTATGGCTACACCTTC. This gives the protein CASRDSLNYGYTF.

Points on this clonotype: The DNA is left out, because the CDR3 cannot be placed on it with certainty; the CDR3 is given as TCRdb lists it. V gene TRBV20-1 combines with J gene TRBJ1-1; the table's D call of TRBD1 was not tested on the DNA. The CDR3 region is 12 residues in length, termini included. Germline CDR1 DFQATT, CDR2 SNEGSKA (reference sequence). The CDR3: CSALRVGTGSFF.

This clonotype turned up a few times. This chain uses TRBV19 with TRBJ2-3; D could derive from TRBD1 or TRBD2 (5 bases each). Deletions cut 10 bases from V and 2 bases from J, with 13 bases between. CDR3 length equals 13 residues. Looked up from germline, CDR1 is LNHDA and CDR2 is SQIVND (reference sequence). In nucleotides, the CDR3 is TGTGCCACCACGAGGGACGACACAGATACGCAGTATTTT. Protein product: CATTRDDTDTQYF.

The CDR3 DNA follows: TGTGCCAGCAGTGAACTGGCACTAGCTGCTGAGACCCAGTACTTC. This gives the protein CASSELALAAETQYF. The chain combines TRBV2 with TRBJ2-5, with D perhaps TRBD2 (6 bases). The CDR3 has 15 amino acids. Germline V lookup: CDR1 SNHLY, CDR2 FYNNEI. V lost 2 bases and J lost 5, with 15 bases in between. Drawing the rest from reference TRBV2 and TRBJ2-5, the complete variable domain is EPEVTQTPSHQVTQMGQEVILRCVPISNHLYFYWYRQILGQKVEFLVSFYNNEISEKSEIFDDQFSVERPDGSNFTLKIRSTKLEDSAMYFCASSELALAAETQYFGPGTRLLVL.

This clonotype has a handful of counts. V is TRBV24-1 and J is TRBJ2-7; D unresolved. Trimming shortened V by 2 bases and J by 4 bases, and 11 bases separated the two germline ends. This CDR3 is 14 amino acids long. Germline V gene data show CDR1 as KGHDR and CDR2 as SFDVKD. The DNA of the CDR3 is TGTGCCACCAGTGATTCCTCCGCCGTATACGAGCAGTACTTC. This gives the protein CATSDSSAVYEQYF.

The chain joins TRBV10-3 to TRBJ2-1, with TRBD2 matching 13 bases. The CDR3 is 16 residues long. Germline CDR1 reads ENHRY; CDR2 reads SYGVKD. The ends lost 3 bases at V and 8 bases at J; junction bases unmatched: 7. CDR3 nucleotide sequence: TGTGCCATCAGTGACTCCTGGACTAGCGGGAGATATGAGCAGTTCTTC. Amino acids: CAISDSWTSGRYEQFF.

The CDR3 sequence is CATSLAQSSYNEQFF. The CDR3 coding sequence is TGTGCCACCAGTTTAGCGCAGAGCTCCTACAATGAGCAGTTCTTC. J is TRBJ2-1 and V is TRBV24-1, with a tentative D call TRBD2 (5 bases). The CDR3 loop spans 15 amino acids. The germline V and J ends were trimmed by 6 bases and 0 bases, with 11 bases remaining between them. Germline V gives CDR1 KGHDR, CDR2 SFDVKD.

J is TRBJ1-5 and V is TRBV7-9, with a possible D match to TRBD1 (5 bases). Trimming shortened V by 4 bases and J by 5 bases, and 15 bases separated the two germline ends. Germline loops: CDR1 SEHNR, CDR2 FQNEAQ (reference sequence). The CDR3 length is 15 residues. The CDR3 DNA reads TGTGCCAGCAGCTCCGCGGCAGGGTATGATCAGCCCCAGCATTTT. Its translation: CASSSAAGYDQPQHF.

In regard to this clonotype: The junction departs from germline at one end; a sequencing error may be responsible. This chain connects TRBV25-1 to TRBJ1-4, with TRBD1 as a possible D gene (6 bases). The CDR3 totals 15 residues. Per germline, CDR1 MGHDK and CDR2 SYGVNS. The CDR3 spells CASSERTVTNGKLFF. DNA of the CDR3: TGTGCCAGCAGTGAACGGACAGTAACTAATGGAAAACTGTTTTTT.

The chain links TRBV20-1 to TRBJ1-5, with unresolved D. The germline V gene has CDR1 DFQATT and CDR2 SNEGSKA (reference sequence). The CDR3 has 10 amino acids. Trimming took 1 base from V and 7 from J, leaving 2 bases between them. CDR3 sequence reads: CSARVQPQHF. The CDR3 nucleotides are TGCAGTGCTAGAGTCCAGCCCCAGCATTTT.

This sequence joins TRBV5-1 and TRBJ2-5, with 8 bases identical to TRBD2. CDR1 and CDR2 from the germline V gene are SGHRS and YFSETQ. The J segment lost 4 bases and the V segment lost 0 bases, leaving 11 bases of the junction unmatched. The CDR3 sequence is 17 residues long. The CDR3 reads CASSLGQVAGGGETQYF. DNA for the CDR3: TGCGCCAGCAGCTTGGGACAGGTCGCGGGGGGAGGAGAGACCCAGTACTTC.

J is TRBJ2-1 and V is TRBV2; 7 positions agree with TRBD2. There are 15 residues in the CDR3. V dropped 2 bases and J dropped 5; count of bases not matched to a gene: 6. Germline V gene lookup returns CDR1 SNHLY and CDR2 FYNNEI. The CDR3 bases are TGTGCCAGCAGTGAATGGGGAGGGCCTAACAATGAGCAGTTCTTC. Its protein is CASSEWGGPNNEQFF.